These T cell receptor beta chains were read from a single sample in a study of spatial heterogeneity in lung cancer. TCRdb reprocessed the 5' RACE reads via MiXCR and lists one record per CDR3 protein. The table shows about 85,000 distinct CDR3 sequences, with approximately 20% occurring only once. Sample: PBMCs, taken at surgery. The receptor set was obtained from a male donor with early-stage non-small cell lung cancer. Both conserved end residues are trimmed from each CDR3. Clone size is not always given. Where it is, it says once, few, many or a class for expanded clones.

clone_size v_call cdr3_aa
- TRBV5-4 ASSHRDTSWGANVLT
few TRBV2 ASRGGGSDTGELF
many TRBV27 ASSFLPDGAGINEQF
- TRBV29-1 SAQGTSFTDTQY
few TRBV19 ATSGGPHQPQH
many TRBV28 ASSLGARGTQY
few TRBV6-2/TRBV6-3 ASSNRQGYGYT
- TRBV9 ASSPRLLRVKKPGELF
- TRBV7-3 ASSTGTSGADTQY
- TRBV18 ASSLGSIVQKTQY
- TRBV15 ATSRVANEKLF
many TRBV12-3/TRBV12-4 ASTLTSGGAADTQY
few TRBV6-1 ASRAGGNTEAF
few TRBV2 ASGGQPLH
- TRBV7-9 ASSLAPRTGGYSNQPQH
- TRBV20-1 SARDRHPGTQY
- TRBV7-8 ASSLAGLGQSTDTQY
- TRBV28 ASSSGAGANAYEQY
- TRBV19 ASRPGTSGFREQF
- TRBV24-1 ATSDSGTGFVGELF
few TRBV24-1 ATFSTGANVLT